This T cell receptor beta chain appears in the sequencing data of a study of shared clonotypes between healthy human individuals. In the sorted-subset replicate PCRs, approximately 200 ng DNA, tens of thousands of T cell genomes, was used. The method was immunoSEQ multiplex PCR; TCRdb's version includes in-frame clones alone and lacks a portion of them. Here the sample spans 2 million to 2.5 million clones, under 97% being singletons. This TCR came from a man aged 18-30 years in good health. Sequencing was performed on naive CD4+ T cells sorted from blood. Specified subset: CD45RA+ positively selected.

The CDR3, as DNA: TGTGCCATCAGTGACAGTAGAACTAGCGGAGTCGGCGAGCAGTACTTC. Translating it yields CAISDSRTSGVGEQYF. This sequence joins TRBV10-3 and TRBJ2-7, with 8 bases fitting TRBD2. Trimming at V came to 3 bases and at J to 6 bases, leaving 13 bases not matched to a gene. Germline-derived CDR1 and CDR2 are ENHRY and SYGVKD. The CDR3 loop spans 16 amino acids.